The 20 T cell receptor beta chains presented below share a single source sample, sequenced in a study of cytomegalovirus exposure and HLA in healthy donors. Vbeta (60) and Jbeta (13) primers were used in the PCR. Repertoires were generated with immunoSEQ multiplex PCR, while TCRdb's copy carries only in-frame clones and drops some. The sample includes 150,000 to 200,000 clones, about four fifths of them seen just once. Sequencing used PBMCs. The receptors derive from a man younger than 30 in good health and CMV-seronegative.

The V call is TRBV9, the J call TRBJ1-4; D is ambiguous. This CDR3 has 17 residues. Per germline, CDR1 SGDLS and CDR2 YYNGEE. Deletions cut 0 bases from V and 0 bases from J, with 12 bases between. The CDR3 bases are TGTGCCAGCAGCGTAGGTACATTCGGGGCAACTAATGAAAAACTGTTTTTT. Residues: CASSVGTFGATNEKLFF.

This clone occurred once. This chain connects TRBV7-3 to TRBJ2-1; D remains unclear. Deletions cut 5 bases from V and 0 bases from J, with 5 bases between. The CDR3 spans 13 residues. Germline V gene lookup returns CDR1 SGHTA and CDR2 FQGTGA. CDR3 coding DNA: TGTGCCAGCAGCCGGAGCTCCTACAATGAGCAGTTCTTC. Encoded protein: CASSRSSYNEQFF. Using reference TRBV7-3 and TRBJ2-1 for the parts outside the CDR3, the full variable domain is GAGVSQTPSNKVTEKGKYVELRCDPISGHTALYWYRQSLGQGPEFLIYFQGTGAADDSGLPNDRFFAVRPEGSVSTLKIQRTERGDSAVYLCASSRSSYNEQFFGPGTRLTVL.

The gene calls are TRBV6-4 and TRBJ1-6; 10 bases map to TRBD1. Germline lookup yields CDR1 MRHNA and CDR2 SNTAGT. The CDR3 runs 13 residues. J gave up 13 bases and V 6 bases, and 6 bases lay outside the gene matches. CDR3 region: CASSRTGGNPLHF. The DNA of the CDR3 is TGTGCCAGCAGCCGGACAGGGGGTAACCCCCTCCACTTT.

The chain joins TRBV4-3 to TRBJ2-5; D may be TRBD1 (5 bases). The CDR3 is 15 amino acids. CDR1 and CDR2 from the germline V gene are LGHNA and YSLEER. Trimming took off 0 bases at V and 1 base at J, with 9 bases between the two ends. DNA for the CDR3: TGCGCCAGCAGCCAAGACGCAGGGATCCAAGAGACCCAGTACTTC. This encodes CASSQDAGIQETQYF.

The chain has TRBV5-5 and TRBJ2-1; 14 nucleotides align to TRBD2. The ends lost 4 bases at V and 2 bases at J; junction bases unmatched: 11. CDR1 and CDR2 from the germline V gene are SGHKS and YYEKEE (reference sequence). The CDR3 extends over 19 amino acids. The CDR3 region has the DNA TGTGCCAGCAGCCACGCCGGGACTAGCGGGAGATCGGCCTACAATGAGCAGTTCTTC. Translated: CASSHAGTSGRSAYNEQFF.

The chain links TRBV19 to TRBJ2-1; 8 bases map to TRBD2. The ends lost 3 bases at V and 3 bases at J; junction bases unmatched: 10. The CDR3 loop spans 17 amino acids. Looked up from germline, CDR1 is LNHDA and CDR2 is SQIVND (reference sequence). CDR3 in DNA: TGTGCCAGTAGTATTGGACTAGCCGGTTTGGTCTACAATGAGCAGTTCTTC. Amino acid sequence: CASSIGLAGLVYNEQFF.

The genes are TRBV19 and TRBJ1-5; 7 bases match TRBD1. The length of the CDR3 is 14 residues. Germline V gives CDR1 LNHDA, CDR2 SQIVND (reference sequence). V lost 3 bases, J lost 2 bases, and 1 base stayed unmatched. The CDR3 loop is CASSIRGRNQPQHF. The CDR3 DNA is TGTGCCAGTAGTATTAGGGGGCGCAATCAGCCCCAGCATTTT.

The V call is TRBV9, the J call TRBJ1-1; the match to TRBD1 covers 8 bases. This CDR3 contains 14 residues. The germline V gene encodes CDR1 SGDLS and CDR2 YYNGEE. Trimming cost V 2 bases and J 4 bases; bases outside gene matches: 4. The DNA of the CDR3 is TGTGCCAGCAGCGTCCGGGACAGGAGCACTGAAGCTTTCTTT. Its protein is CASSVRDRSTEAFF.

This clone was picked up one time. This sequence joins TRBV19 and TRBJ1-5; D may be TRBD1 (6 bases). Germline V gene lookup returns CDR1 LNHDA and CDR2 SQIVND (reference sequence). V lost 6 bases to trimming and J lost 8 bases, with 20 bases between them. This CDR3 is built from 15 residues. The CDR3 nucleotides are TGTGCCAGTAGGCCAGGGGCTATCCTTTCGGAGCCCCAGCATTTT. Encoded protein: CASRPGAILSEPQHF.

The chain is built from TRBV9 and TRBJ2-7; TRBD2 is a possible D gene (6 bases). V gave up 4 bases and J gave up 6 bases, with 17 bases separating them. Per germline, CDR1 SGDLS and CDR2 YYNGEE. The CDR3 extends over 14 amino acids. The CDR3 coding sequence is TGTGCCAGCAGCCTTCGGGGGAGCGGGTCCGAGCAGTACTTC. Its translation is CASSLRGSGSEQYF.

This chain uses TRBV21-1 with TRBJ2-4; the table calls TRBD2, which could not be checked here. TRBV21-1 corresponds to a pseudogene. This CDR3 is built from 15 residues. The CDR3 spells CASSKKGLPENIQYF. CDR3 bases: TGTGCCAGCAGCAAAAAGGGACTCCCGGAGAACATTCAGTACTTC.

V and J are TRBV10-3 and TRBJ2-3; 10 bases fit TRBD2. This CDR3 has 15 amino acids. V dropped 7 bases and J dropped 3; count of bases not matched to a gene: 7. Looked up from germline, CDR1 is ENHRY and CDR2 is SYGVKD. The CDR3 region has the DNA TGTGCCATCACCGACGGACTAGCGGAGACAGATACGCAGTATTTT. Translating gives CAITDGLAETDTQYF.

The chain couples TRBV15 to TRBJ2-7; D ambiguous. The CDR3 is 14 residues long. Trimming stripped 5 bases from V and 7 bases from J, with 18 bases between. Germline V CDR1 and CDR2: LNHNV, YYDKDF (reference sequence). The CDR3 here is CATSLGILQEEQYF. The CDR3 nucleotides read TGTGCCACCAGCCTAGGAATCCTCCAAGAGGAGCAGTACTTC.

This clone showed up just a few times. The rearrangement links TRBV5-4 to TRBJ1-1, with a possible D match to TRBD1 (5 bases). V lost 6 bases, J lost 4 bases, and 13 bases lay in between. The CDR3 is 13 amino acids. CDR1 SGHNT and CDR2 YYREEE come from the germline V gene (reference sequence). CDR3 residues: CASMGGGSTEAFF. The DNA for the CDR3 is TGTGCCAGCATGGGCGGGGGGAGCACTGAAGCTTTCTTT.

J is TRBJ2-7 and V is TRBV28; TRBD1 agrees at 7 bases. Trimming took 3 bases from V and 6 from J; bases not matched to a gene: 8. Looked up from germline, CDR1 is MDHEN and CDR2 is SYDVKM. The CDR3 loop spans 14 amino acids. The CDR3 DNA sequence: TGTGCCAGCAGTTTCGAGACAGGGACGTCCGAGCAGTACTTC. This encodes CASSFETGTSEQYF.

This clone was found once. The chain has TRBV11-2 and TRBJ2-7, with D possibly being TRBD2 (6 bases). The germline gives CDR1 SGHAT, CDR2 FQNNGV. V dropped 1 base and J dropped 0 bases, with 10 bases sitting between them. The CDR3 sequence is 15 residues long. The CDR3 DNA follows: TGTGCCAGCAGCTTAGGCGGGGCTGTCTCCTACGAGCAGTACTTC. Encoded protein: CASSLGGAVSYEQYF.

The gene calls are TRBV12-5 and TRBJ1-3, with 7 bases lining up with TRBD1. The V and J ends lost 7 bases and 5 bases, in that order; junction bases with no gene match: 14. The CDR3 has 16 residues. The V gene's germline CDR1 is LGHNT and CDR2 FRNRAP. Here the CDR3 reads CASAPPDREERNTIYF. In DNA form, the CDR3 reads TGTGCTAGTGCCCCTCCCGACAGGGAAGAACGAAACACCATATATTTT.

This clone has only one observation. The V call is TRBV5-4, the J call TRBJ2-3; TRBD2 might be the D (6 bases). In germline, CDR1 is SGHNT, CDR2 YYREEE (reference sequence). The V end was cut by 7 bases, the J end by 6 bases, with 24 bases between. There are 16 residues in the CDR3. CDR3 residues: CASRSAGRETSDTQYF. The CDR3 DNA reads TGTGCCAGCCGGTCTGCCGGGAGAGAAACCTCCGATACGCAGTATTTT.

The rearrangement uses TRBV27 and TRBJ2-1; TRBD2 matches 10 bases. The CDR3 runs to 14 residues. The germline V gene encodes CDR1 MNHEY and CDR2 SMNVEV (reference sequence). Germline trimming cut 6 bases from V and 7 bases from J; bases unmatched to any gene: 6. The CDR3 is CASSSAGGRNEQFF. The CDR3 DNA follows: TGTGCCAGCAGCTCAGCGGGGGGGCGTAATGAGCAGTTCTTC.

V gene TRBV29-1 combines with J gene TRBJ1-2; TRBD1 agrees at 7 bases. The CDR3 contains 17 residues. V lost 1 base and J lost 4; bases outside the gene matches: 15. Germline V CDR1 and CDR2: SQVTM, ANQGSEA. CDR3 loop: CSVEGEGTAHTPYGYTF. Here the CDR3 DNA reads TGCAGCGTTGAAGGAGAAGGGACAGCTCATACCCCCTATGGCTACACCTTC.